This T cell receptor (beta chain) was profiled in a study of T cells in Graves' hyperthyroidism and ophthalmopathy. Study-level background: Peripheral blood was secured at the point of initial diagnosis, before any treatment. Study outcomes and limitations: The model forecast ophthalmopathy, anticipating it by a median around 6.5 months before onset.

On this clonotype: The antigen remains unidentified.

Exclusion criteria comprised uncontrolled infection, other autoimmune disease, pregnancy or lactation. Fresh peripheral blood, around 9.3 ml, was the source of the PBMCs. From RNA transcripts, TCR beta CDR3 regions were amplified. The primer set for the first-round RT-PCR of the TCR CDR3 was HTBI. Using its own MiXCR run on the multiplex PCR reads, TCRdb lists one record per CDR3 protein. Of about 740,000 distinct CDR3 sequences in the sample, 14% were seen once. The V and J ends lost 1 base and 4 bases respectively, with 13 bases between them. Germline CDR1 is SGHTA and CDR2 is FQGNSA. This CDR3 is 15 amino acids long.

The sequence was obtained from a woman under 30 with Graves' hyperthyroidism. Material for sequencing was blood. The chain employs TRBV7-2 and TRBJ1-2; no clear D gene. The CDR3 spells CASSLVQGTSYGYTF. CDR3 DNA: TGTGCCAGCAGCTTAGTACAAGGCACCTCCTATGGCTACACCTTC.